These 26 T cell receptor beta chains were sequenced from one sample in a study of OX40 agonist ivuxolimab in advanced cancers. The data were produced by immunoSEQ multiplex PCR, yet TCRdb's version contains in-frame clones alone and is incomplete. The table lists about 67,000 clones, approximately 85% of them singletons, with around 2% in the top ten. The specimen comprised CD4+ or CD8+ T cells sorted from blood, sampled in a trial of the OX40 agonist ivuxolimab. All receptors derive from an adult with an advanced solid tumor such as melanoma, head and neck, liver or kidney cancer.

V is TRBV6-5 and J is TRBJ1-2; weak D call: TRBD1 (6 bases). The CDR3 totals 15 residues. The V and J ends lost 2 bases and 6 bases respectively, with 16 bases between them. The V gene's germline CDR1 is MNHEY and CDR2 SVGAGI. This CDR3 reads CASSYRGGQWDGYTF. The CDR3 DNA is TGTGCCAGCAGTTACAGAGGGGGTCAATGGGATGGCTACACCTTC.

This clone was detected only a few times. The chain is built from TRBV10-3 and TRBJ2-1; possible D gene TRBD2, 5 bases. Trimming removed 6 bases at V and 0 bases at J, with 15 bases between. CDR3 length: 16 amino acids. CDR1 and CDR2 from the germline V gene are ENHRY and SYGVKD. The chain's CDR3 is CAISRGGVSSYNEQFF. DNA of the CDR3: TGTGCCATCAGCCGCGGAGGCGTGAGCTCCTACAATGAGCAGTTCTTC.

This clone was recorded a few times. The V gene is TRBV27, the J gene TRBJ2-7; D perhaps matches TRBD2 (5 bases). The CDR3 loop spans 14 amino acids. CDR1 is MNHEY, CDR2 SMNVEV, per germline (reference sequence). Trimming took 5 bases from V and 3 from J, leaving 14 bases between them. CDR3 amino acids: CASSRAGGFYEQYF. As DNA, the CDR3 is TGTGCCAGCAGTAGGGCGGGTGGGTTCTACGAGCAGTACTTC.

The chain couples TRBV7-8 to TRBJ2-1; TRBD1 might be the D (6 bases). CDR3 length: 14 amino acids. From germline, CDR1 is SGHVS and CDR2 FQNEAQ. Trimming shortened V by 0 bases and J by 5 bases, and 8 bases separated the two germline ends. As DNA, the CDR3 is TGTGCCAGCAGCTTAGCGACAGGAGACAATGAGCAGTTCTTC. Its protein product is CASSLATGDNEQFF.

This chain links TRBV27 with TRBJ1-1; no reliable D call. CDR1 and CDR2 (germline): MNHEY, SMNVEV (reference sequence). Trimming removed 9 bases at V and 1 base at J, with 3 bases between. CDR3 length equals 10 residues. The CDR3 region is CASANTEAFF. In nucleotides, the CDR3 is TGTGCCAGTGCGAACACTGAAGCTTTCTTT.

This clone has a single count. The rearrangement uses TRBV7-2 and TRBJ1-1; no definite D call. V was shortened by 1 base and J by 3 bases, with 9 bases between the two germline ends. This CDR3 is built from 14 residues. Germline CDR1 is SGHTA and CDR2 is FQGNSA. CDR3 protein: CASSLGRVHTEAFF. The CDR3 DNA sequence: TGTGCCAGCAGCTTAGGGAGGGTGCACACTGAAGCTTTCTTT. Combining the CDR3 with reference TRBV7-2 and TRBJ1-1 gives the whole variable domain GAGVSQSPSNKVTEKGKDVELRCDPISGHTALYWYRQSLGQGLEFLIYFQGNSAPDKSGLPSDRFSAERTGGSVSTLTIQRTQQEDSAVYLCASSLGRVHTEAFFGQGTRLTVV.

This clone appeared a few times. The CDR3 sequence is CASSESVYNEQFF. The CDR3 bases are TGCGCCAGCAGTGAGTCGGTATACAATGAGCAGTTCTTC. The rearrangement links TRBV10-1 to TRBJ2-1; D remains unclear. V gave up 0 bases and J gave up 4 bases, with 4 bases separating them. Germline V lookup: CDR1 WNHNN, CDR2 SYGVQD (reference sequence). The CDR3 totals 13 residues.

The chain links TRBV5-6 to TRBJ1-3; weak D call: TRBD1 (6 bases). This CDR3 has 16 residues. In germline, CDR1 is SGHDT, CDR2 YYEEEE. V was clipped by 2 bases and J by 3 bases, with 15 bases between them. This CDR3 reads CASSFGLTGRGNTIYF. In DNA form, the CDR3 reads TGTGCCAGCAGCTTCGGGCTGACAGGACGTGGAAACACCATATATTTT.

This clone showed up just once. The rearrangement joins TRBV28 to TRBJ1-2, with D maybe TRBD1 (6 bases). Germline V CDR1 and CDR2: MDHEN, SYDVKM. This CDR3 contains 12 residues. The CDR3, as DNA: TGTGCGAGCTCGGGGGCGGTCTATGGCTACACCTTC. It codes for CASSGAVYGYTF.

The rearrangement joins TRBV29-1 to TRBJ2-7; tentatively, D is TRBD1 (5 bases). The length of the CDR3 is 13 residues. Trimming removed 4 bases from V and 8 bases from J, with 18 bases in between. Per the germline V gene, CDR1 is SQVTM and CDR2 is ANQGSEA. CDR3 nucleotide sequence: TGCAGCGTTGTGAATCAGGGAACTACGCAGCAGTACTTC. Encoded protein: CSVVNQGTTQQYF.

This chain uses TRBV5-4 with TRBJ2-7, with TRBD2 matching over 14 bases. Germline V gene lookup returns CDR1 SGHNT and CDR2 YYREEE (reference sequence). The CDR3 consists of 17 residues. V lost 7 bases, J lost 0 bases, and 9 bases stayed unmatched. DNA for the CDR3: TGTGCCAGCTCCCCCGGGACTAGCGGGGGCCTCTCCTACGAGCAGTACTTC. Protein sequence: CASSPGTSGGLSYEQYF.

The V and J genes are TRBV5-8 and TRBJ2-3, with D perhaps TRBD2 (6 bases). The CDR3 covers 16 residues. V dropped 4 bases and J dropped 6 bases, with 21 bases sitting between them. CDR1 and CDR2 (germline): SGHTS, YDEGEE. Written as DNA, the CDR3 is TGTGCCAGCAGCCACTCACAGCGGGCGTCTGTGGATACGCAGTATTTT. Amino acids: CASSHSQRASVDTQYF. Filled out from reference TRBV5-8 and TRBJ2-3, the complete variable domain reads EAGVTQSPTHLIKTRGQQATLRCSPISGHTSVYWYQQALGLGLQFLLWYDEGEERNRGNFPPRFSGRQFPNYSSELNVNALELEDSALYLCASSHSQRASVDTQYFGPGTRLTVL.

The chain links TRBV5-1 to TRBJ2-4, with TRBD1 matching 7 bases. CDR1 and CDR2 (germline): SGHRS, YFSETQ. The CDR3 totals 16 residues. The trim removed 4 bases at V and 1 base at J, leaving 8 bases unmatched. This chain's CDR3 is CASSVGQPAAKNIQYF. CDR3 nucleotide sequence: TGCGCCAGCAGCGTGGGACAGCCTGCGGCCAAAAACATTCAGTACTTC.

The chain links TRBV6-1 to TRBJ1-1; 10 bases map to TRBD1. There are 13 residues in the CDR3. V dropped 6 bases and J dropped 3; count of bases not matched to a gene: 1. Germline V CDR1 and CDR2: MNHNS, SASEGT. The CDR3 nucleotides are TGTGCCAGCAGGGACAGGGGGTACACTGAAGCTTTCTTT. This encodes CASRDRGYTEAFF.

The rearrangement uses TRBV2 and TRBJ2-5; D not resolved. From germline, CDR1 is SNHLY and CDR2 FYNNEI. CDR3 length: 12 amino acids. Trimming pared 5 bases from V and 7 bases from J, leaving 11 bases between. CDR3 in DNA: TGTGCCAGCAGTCGGCCCCCCGGGACCCAGTACTTC. Protein: CASSRPPGTQYF.

This clone was found a few times. The V gene is TRBV27, the J gene TRBJ2-3; D not certain. Germline V CDR1 and CDR2: MNHEY, SMNVEV (reference sequence). CDR3 length: 13 residues. With 0 bases removed from V and 4 bases from J, the gap between germline ends came to 5 bases. The CDR3 coding sequence is TGTGCCAGCAGTTTATCGGAATCAGATACGCAGTATTTT. Its protein product is CASSLSESDTQYF.

The chain recombines TRBV29-1 with TRBJ1-2, with TRBD1 as a possible D gene (6 bases). There are 12 residues in the CDR3. Germline loops: CDR1 SQVTM, CDR2 ANQGSEA. V lost 8 bases and J lost 7, with 17 bases in between. The CDR3 DNA follows: TGCAGCTCCCTCGGGGGCCGCGGTGGCTACACCTTC. This sequence encodes CSSLGGRGGYTF.

As DNA, the CDR3 is TGTGCCAACCGAGAGGGACAGGGGAGCTACGAGCAGTACTTC. Translating gives CANREGQGSYEQYF. The rearrangement links TRBV28 to TRBJ2-7, with TRBD1 identical over 10 bases. The CDR3 runs to 14 residues. Unmatched junction bases numbered 9, after V lost 10 bases and J lost 3 bases. The germline V gene has CDR1 MDHEN and CDR2 SYDVKM.

The chain is built from TRBV19 and TRBJ1-2; TRBD1 aligns across 10 bases. CDR1 and CDR2 from the germline V gene are LNHDA and SQIVND (reference sequence). This CDR3 region has 13 residues. J was trimmed by 6 bases and V by 4 bases; bases with no gene match: 2. The CDR3 DNA follows: TGTGCCAGTAGTACGACAGGGGGCGATGGCTACACCTTC. Amino acids: CASSTTGGDGYTF.

This rearrangement joins TRBV4-1 to TRBJ2-5; TRBD2 aligns across 13 bases. The germline V gene has CDR1 MGHRA and CDR2 YSYEKL. The V segment lost 0 bases and the J segment 4 bases; nucleotides outside the gene matches: 2. The CDR3 covers 16 residues. CDR3 in amino acids: CASSQERTSGRETQYF. The CDR3 nucleotides read TGCGCCAGCAGCCAAGAACGGACTAGCGGGAGAGAGACCCAGTACTTC.

Here the CDR3 reads CASGLAGGPDEQFF. CDR3 DNA sequence: TGCGCCAGCGGACTAGCGGGAGGGCCAGATGAGCAGTTCTTC. The chain links TRBV5-1 to TRBJ2-1, with 15 bases aligning to TRBD2. With 7 bases clipped from V and 8 bases from J, the junction kept 4 bases outside the gene matches. Germline V gene lookup returns CDR1 SGHRS and CDR2 YFSETQ. CDR3 length: 14 residues.

This clone was counted a few times. V gene TRBV28 combines with J gene TRBJ1-2; 11 bases align to TRBD1. From germline, CDR1 is MDHEN and CDR2 SYDVKM. The CDR3 covers 15 residues. J was trimmed by 6 bases and V by 5 bases; bases with no gene match: 8. CDR3 in DNA: TGTGCCAGCAGTAGGACAGGGGGCGCTGGAAATGGCTACACCTTC. Amino acids: CASSRTGGAGNGYTF.

This chain links TRBV27 with TRBJ2-1; the D gene is possibly TRBD1 (8 bases). Germline assignment: CDR1 MNHEY and CDR2 SMNVEV (reference sequence). V was trimmed by 3 bases and J by 4 bases, leaving 19 bases between them. The CDR3 has 17 residues. The CDR3 loop reads CASSFHPQGGRYNEQFF. Here the CDR3 DNA reads TGTGCCAGCAGTTTTCACCCACAGGGGGGGCGTTACAATGAGCAGTTCTTC.

This clone has only a few counts. The J gene is TRBJ2-3, the V gene TRBV19, with 10 nucleotides matching TRBD2. This CDR3 region has 15 residues. Germline V gene data show CDR1 as LNHDA and CDR2 as SQIVND (reference sequence). The V and J ends lost 5 bases and 7 bases, in that order; junction bases with no gene match: 9. CDR3 nucleotides: TGTGCCAGTAGTCCACTAGCGGGATCTTTGAATACGCAGTATTTT. Its translation: CASSPLAGSLNTQYF.

The V call is TRBV11-3, the J call TRBJ1-1; the D gene is possibly TRBD1 (5 bases). Trimming shortened V by 0 bases and J by 8 bases, and 10 bases separated the two germline ends. CDR1 and CDR2 (germline): SGHNT, YENEEA. The CDR3 has 13 amino acids. The CDR3 protein is CASSLDQTGEAFF. CDR3 DNA sequence: TGTGCCAGCAGCTTAGATCAAACAGGAGAAGCTTTCTTT.

V gene TRBV7-2 combines with J gene TRBJ2-7, with D perhaps given as TRBD1 or TRBD2 (5 bases each). Germline assignment: CDR1 SGHTA and CDR2 FQGNSA. This CDR3 comprises 14 residues. Trimming shortened V by 4 bases and J by 2 bases, and 12 bases separated the two germline ends. The CDR3 coding sequence is TGTGCCAGCAGCTACTCCGGGACCCCCTACGAGCAGTACTTC. It translates to CASSYSGTPYEQYF.